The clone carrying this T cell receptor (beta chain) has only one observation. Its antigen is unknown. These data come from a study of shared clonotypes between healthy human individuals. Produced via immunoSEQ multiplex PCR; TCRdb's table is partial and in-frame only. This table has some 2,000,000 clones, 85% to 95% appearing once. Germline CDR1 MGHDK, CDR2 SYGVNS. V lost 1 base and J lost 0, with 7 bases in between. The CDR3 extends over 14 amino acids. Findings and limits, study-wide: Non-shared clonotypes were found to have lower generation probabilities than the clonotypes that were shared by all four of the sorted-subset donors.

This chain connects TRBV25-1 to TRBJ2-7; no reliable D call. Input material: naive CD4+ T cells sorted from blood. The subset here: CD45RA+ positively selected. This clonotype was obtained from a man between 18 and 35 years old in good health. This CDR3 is CASSELGISYEQYF. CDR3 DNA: TGTGCCAGCAGTGAATTAGGGATCTCCTACGAGCAGTACTTC.